This is a list of T cell receptor beta chains from one sample in a study of blood T cell repertoires in COVID-19. The data were produced by immunoSEQ multiplex PCR, yet TCRdb's version contains in-frame clones alone and is incomplete. The sample lists around 170,000 clones; 84% were seen once. Specimen: PBMCs or T cells enriched from blood (not recorded which). The receptors come from a woman aged 45 to 65 who had recovered from COVID-19. Both conserved end residues are part of each CDR3. D genes are given only for firm matches.

CASSFDGQETQYF	TRBV12-3/TRBV12-4	TRBJ2-5	13	-
CASSGTGDNEQFF	TRBV9	TRBJ2-1	13	TRBD1
CSVGGRGQGANVLTF	TRBV29-1	TRBJ2-6	15	TRBD1
CASSNRGELKETQYF	TRBV19	TRBJ2-5	15	TRBD1
CASSQEGPGSSGNTIYF	TRBV4-1	TRBJ1-3	17	-
CASSLQQGQGSEKLFF	TRBV7-9	TRBJ1-4	16	TRBD1
CASSTTSGGAGNTDTQYF	TRBV5-4	TRBJ2-3	18	TRBD2
CAITRTGVYGYTF	TRBV10-3	TRBJ1-2	13	TRBD1
CASSYDRGDTEAFF	TRBV6-5	TRBJ1-1	14	TRBD1
CASSLQNSPLHF	TRBV7-8	TRBJ1-6	12	-
CASSLHSGTGYNEQFF	TRBV7-2	TRBJ2-1	16	TRBD1
CASSPTSGGAEGANVLTF	TRBV4-1	TRBJ2-6	18	TRBD2
CASAGRISYNEQFF	TRBV3-1/TRBV3-2	TRBJ2-1	14	-
CSGGQYYEQYF	TRBV29-1	TRBJ2-7	11	-
CASSLASGSQYEQYF	TRBV5-4	TRBJ2-7	15	TRBD2
CASSIDWDRNTEAFF	TRBV19	TRBJ1-1	15	TRBD1
CASSPGGFYNSPLHF	TRBV5-1	TRBJ1-6	15	-
CASSIGTGSNQPQHF	TRBV19	TRBJ1-5	15	TRBD1
CASSPGYGYTF	TRBV19	TRBJ1-2	11	-
CATSRDGLAGGPSGETQYF	TRBV15	TRBJ2-5	19	TRBD2
CASGQQGGNGYTF	TRBV28	TRBJ1-2	13	TRBD1
CASSEGKTTTDTQYF	TRBV25-1	TRBJ2-3	15	-
CASGSGRAGEQFF	TRBV3-1/TRBV3-2	TRBJ2-1	13	TRBD2
CASSSTGGNQPQHF	TRBV7-9	TRBJ1-5	14	TRBD1
CASGKLGETQYF	TRBV3-1/TRBV3-2	TRBJ2-5	12	-
CASSLMTGYEQYF	TRBV28	TRBJ2-7	13	-
CASSPAGQGSNEKLFF	TRBV4-1	TRBJ1-4	16	TRBD1
CASSQGGPSSGNTQYF	TRBV4-3	TRBJ2-3	16	TRBD2
CASSPTGTAYNSPLHF	TRBV19	TRBJ1-6	16	TRBD1
CASSPDMFLAFF	TRBV6-5	TRBJ1-1	12	-
CASSQQRLAGIIDEQFF	TRBV4-3	TRBJ2-1	17	TRBD2
CASSYSLGNTEAFF	TRBV6-5	TRBJ1-1	14	-
CATRRDTYNEQFF	TRBV10-3	TRBJ2-1	13	-
CSVTDRVGQPQHF	TRBV29-1	TRBJ1-5	13	TRBD1
CATSRETGIGQPQHF	TRBV15	TRBJ1-5	15	-
CASSFTGRLDTQYF	TRBV27	TRBJ2-3	14	-